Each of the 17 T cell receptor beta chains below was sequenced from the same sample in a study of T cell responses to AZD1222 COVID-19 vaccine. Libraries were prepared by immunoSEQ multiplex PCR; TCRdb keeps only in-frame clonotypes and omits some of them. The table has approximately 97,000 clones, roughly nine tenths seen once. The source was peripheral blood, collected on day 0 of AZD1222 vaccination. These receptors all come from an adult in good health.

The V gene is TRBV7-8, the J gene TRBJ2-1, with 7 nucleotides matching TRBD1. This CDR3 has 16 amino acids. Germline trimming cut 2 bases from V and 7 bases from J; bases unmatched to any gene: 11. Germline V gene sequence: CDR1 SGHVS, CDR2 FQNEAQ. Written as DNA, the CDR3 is TGTGCCAGCAGCTTAAACAGGGGTCCGATAAGAAATGAGCAGTTCTTC. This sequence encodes CASSLNRGPIRNEQFF.

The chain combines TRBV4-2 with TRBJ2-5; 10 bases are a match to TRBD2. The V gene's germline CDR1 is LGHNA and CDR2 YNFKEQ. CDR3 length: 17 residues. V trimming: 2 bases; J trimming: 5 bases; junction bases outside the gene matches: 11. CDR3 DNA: TGTGCCAGCAGCCAATCGCTCAGCGGGGGGGCGGAGGAGACCCAGTACTTC. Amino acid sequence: CASSQSLSGGAEETQYF.

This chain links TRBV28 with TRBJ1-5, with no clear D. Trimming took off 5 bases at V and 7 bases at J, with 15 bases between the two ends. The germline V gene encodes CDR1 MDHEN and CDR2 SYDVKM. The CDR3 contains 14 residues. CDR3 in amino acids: CASSGDPREQPQHF. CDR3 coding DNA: TGTGCCAGCAGTGGCGACCCGAGGGAGCAGCCCCAGCATTTT.

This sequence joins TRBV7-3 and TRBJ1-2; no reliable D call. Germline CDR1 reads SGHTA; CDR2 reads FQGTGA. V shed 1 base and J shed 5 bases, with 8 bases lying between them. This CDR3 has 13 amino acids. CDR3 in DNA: TGTGCCAGCAGCTTAAACGGGAGGTATGGCTACACCTTC. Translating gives CASSLNGRYGYTF. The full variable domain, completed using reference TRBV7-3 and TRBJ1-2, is GAGVSQTPSNKVTEKGKYVELRCDPISGHTALYWYRQSLGQGPEFLIYFQGTGAADDSGLPNDRFFAVRPEGSVSTLKIQRTERGDSAVYLCASSLNGRYGYTFGSGTRLTVV.

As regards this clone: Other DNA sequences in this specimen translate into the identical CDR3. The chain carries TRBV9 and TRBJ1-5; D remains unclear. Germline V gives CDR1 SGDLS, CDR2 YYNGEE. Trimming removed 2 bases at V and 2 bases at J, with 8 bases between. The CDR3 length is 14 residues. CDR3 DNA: TGTGCCAGCAGCGTCGAAGGAGGCAATCAGCCCCAGCATTTT. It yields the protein CASSVEGGNQPQHF.

CDR3 sequence reads: CASSPQRGFSYEQYF. DNA for the CDR3: TGTGCCAGTAGTCCCCAGCGGGGGTTCTCCTACGAGCAGTACTTC. V gene TRBV19 combines with J gene TRBJ2-7, with 8 bases fitting TRBD2. With V trimmed by 5 bases and J by 0 bases, 6 bases remained unmatched. The length of the CDR3 is 15 residues. Germline values: CDR1 LNHDA, CDR2 SQIVND (reference sequence). The full variable domain, its missing parts supplied by reference TRBV19 and TRBJ2-7, is DGGITQSPKYLFRKEGQNVTLSCEQNLNHDAMYWYRQDPGQGLRLIYYSQIVNDFQKGDIAEGYSVSREKKESFPLTVTSAQKNPTAFYLCASSPQRGFSYEQYFGPGTRLTVT.

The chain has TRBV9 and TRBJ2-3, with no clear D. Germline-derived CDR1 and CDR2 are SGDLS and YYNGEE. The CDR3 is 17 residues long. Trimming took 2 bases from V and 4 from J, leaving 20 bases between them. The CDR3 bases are TGTGCCAGCAGCGTGCCGTCCGGGCTCACTAACCCAGATACGCAGTATTTT. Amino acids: CASSVPSGLTNPDTQYF.

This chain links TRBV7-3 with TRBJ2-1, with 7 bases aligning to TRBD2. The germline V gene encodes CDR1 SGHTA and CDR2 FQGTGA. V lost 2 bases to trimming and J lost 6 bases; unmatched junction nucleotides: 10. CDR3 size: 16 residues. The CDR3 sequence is CASSLGRASGSNEQFF. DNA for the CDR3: TGTGCCAGCAGCTTAGGCAGGGCTAGCGGATCCAATGAGCAGTTCTTC.

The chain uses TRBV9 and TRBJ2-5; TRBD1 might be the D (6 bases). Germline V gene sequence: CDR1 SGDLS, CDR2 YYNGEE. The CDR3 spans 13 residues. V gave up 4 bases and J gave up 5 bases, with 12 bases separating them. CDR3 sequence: CASSPQGFETQYF. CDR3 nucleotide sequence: TGTGCCAGCAGCCCACAGGGTTTCGAGACCCAGTACTTC.

The CDR3 DNA reads as TGTGCTAGTGCCACGCCCAGGGTAAACACTGAAGCTTTCTTT. Translation gives CASATPRVNTEAFF. V gene TRBV12-5 combines with J gene TRBJ1-1; D perhaps matches TRBD1 (5 bases). The CDR3 sequence is 14 residues long. Per the germline V gene, CDR1 is LGHNT and CDR2 is FRNRAP. V lost 7 bases and J lost 2, with 14 bases in between. The complete variable domain, with remaining parts taken from reference TRBV12-5 and TRBJ1-1, reads DARVTQTPRHKVTEMGQEVTMRCQPILGHNTVFWYRQTMMQGLELLAYFRNRAPLDDSGMPKDRFSAEMPDATLATLKIQPSEPRDSAVYFCASATPRVNTEAFFGQGTRLTVV.

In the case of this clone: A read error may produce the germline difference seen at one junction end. The CDR3 region has the DNA TGTGCCAGCAATTTAGCGGGACAGGGAACTGGAAACACCATATATTTT. Protein sequence: CASNLAGQGTGNTIYF. The V and J genes are TRBV28 and TRBJ1-3; 9 bases match TRBD1. The CDR3 runs 16 residues. Per germline, CDR1 MDHEN and CDR2 SYDVKM.

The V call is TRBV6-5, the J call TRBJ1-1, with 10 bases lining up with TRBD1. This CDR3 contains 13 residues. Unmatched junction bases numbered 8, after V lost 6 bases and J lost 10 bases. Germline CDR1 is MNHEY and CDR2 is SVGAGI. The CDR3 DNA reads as TGTGCCAGCAGCGACAGGGGGCTAAAAACAGCTTTCTTT. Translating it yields CASSDRGLKTAFF.

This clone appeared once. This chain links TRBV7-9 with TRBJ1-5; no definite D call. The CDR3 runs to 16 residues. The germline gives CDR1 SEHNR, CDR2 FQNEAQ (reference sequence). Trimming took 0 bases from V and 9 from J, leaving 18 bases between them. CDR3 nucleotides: TGTGCCAGCAGCTTAGCGGTAGGCGGCCGTTGGCTGCCCCAGCATTTT. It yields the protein CASSLAVGGRWLPQHF.

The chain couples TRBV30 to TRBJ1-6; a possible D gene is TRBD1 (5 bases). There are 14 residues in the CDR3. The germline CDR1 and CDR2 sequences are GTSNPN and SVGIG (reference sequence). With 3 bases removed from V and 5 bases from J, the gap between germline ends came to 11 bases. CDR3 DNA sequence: TGTGCCTGGAGGTCGGGACCGAATAATTCACCCCTCCACTTT. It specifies CAWRSGPNNSPLHF.

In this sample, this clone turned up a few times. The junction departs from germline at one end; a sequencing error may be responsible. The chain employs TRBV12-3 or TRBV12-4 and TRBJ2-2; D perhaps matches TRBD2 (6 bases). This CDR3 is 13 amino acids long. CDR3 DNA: TGTACCAGTCGCCGGGGACTCACCGGGGAGCTGTTTTTT. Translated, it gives CTSRRGLTGELFF.

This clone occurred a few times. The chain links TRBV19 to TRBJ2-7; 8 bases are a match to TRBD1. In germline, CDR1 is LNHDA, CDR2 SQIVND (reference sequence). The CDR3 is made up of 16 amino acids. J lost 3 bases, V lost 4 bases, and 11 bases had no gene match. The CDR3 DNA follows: TGTGCCAGTAGTACCACAACCGGGACAGGTGGCTACGAGCAGTACTTC. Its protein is CASSTTTGTGGYEQYF.

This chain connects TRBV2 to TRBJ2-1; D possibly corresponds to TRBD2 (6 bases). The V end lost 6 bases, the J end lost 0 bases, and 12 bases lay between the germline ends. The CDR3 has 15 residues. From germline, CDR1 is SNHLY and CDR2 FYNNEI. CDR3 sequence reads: CASRVAETSYNEQFF. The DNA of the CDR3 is TGTGCCAGCAGGGTAGCGGAGACCTCCTACAATGAGCAGTTCTTC.